This T cell receptor beta chain is drawn from a study of cytomegalovirus exposure and HLA in healthy donors. Repertoires were generated with immunoSEQ multiplex PCR, while TCRdb's copy carries only in-frame clones and drops some. The repertoire holds 190,000 or so clones, with 80% to 85% as singletons. This CDR3 has 16 residues. Germline V gene data show CDR1 as MNHEY and CDR2 as SMNVEV (reference sequence). V lost 3 bases, J lost 8 bases, and 13 bases stayed unmatched. The sample taken for sequencing was PBMCs. The chain joins TRBV27 to TRBJ2-1; 7 bases fit TRBD1. This sequence originates from a woman aged 18-29 years in good health and CMV-seropositive. CDR3 sequence reads: CASSFGQTGALYEQFF. CDR3 in DNA: TGTGCCAGCAGTTTCGGCCAAACAGGGGCGTTATATGAGCAGTTCTTC.